The 26 T cell receptor beta chains in this list originate from one sample, sequenced in a study of human T cells and chemical hapten exposure. Specified time point: healthy volunteer bleed at 6 weeks. Total RNA was isolated from whole blood that had not been fractionated. TCRdb independently ran MiXCR on the RACE reads; one entry per CDR3 protein. Here the sample spans tens of thousands of distinct CDR3 sequences, 5.5% being singletons. Sequenced material: whole blood. The receptors come from a human donor in good health. Some clones in this sample may be carry-over from other donors' samples.

Of note for this clonotype: One end of the junction varies from germline; a read error may be responsible. The chain combines TRBV7-9 with TRBJ1-1, with unresolved D. The CDR3 is 13 amino acids. CDR1 SEHNR and CDR2 FQNEAQ come from the germline V gene (reference sequence). For the CDR3, the DNA is TGTGTCAGCAGCTTGAGTATGAACACTGAAGCTTTCTTT. It specifies CVSSLSMNTEAFF. Full variable domain (missing parts from reference TRBV7-9 and TRBJ1-1): DTGVSQNPRHKITKRGQNVTFRCDPISEHNRLYWYRQTLGQGPEFLTYFQNEAQLEKSRLLSDRFSAERPKGSFSTLEIQRTEQGDSAMYLCVSSLSMNTEAFFGQGTRLTVV.

This rearrangement joins TRBV7-6 to TRBJ2-3, with 9 nucleotides matching TRBD2. There are 15 residues in the CDR3. Germline loops: CDR1 SGHVS, CDR2 FNYEAQ. The J segment lost 3 bases and the V segment lost 1 base, leaving 2 bases of the junction unmatched. CDR3 coding DNA: TGTGCCAGCAGCTTAGGACTAGCGGCGACAGATACGCAGTATTTT. This translates into CASSLGLAATDTQYF.

The chain carries TRBV27 and TRBJ1-6, with 9 bases aligning to TRBD1. CDR3 length: 16 residues. Germline loops: CDR1 MNHEY, CDR2 SMNVEV (reference sequence). After removal of 4 bases from V and 7 bases from J, the junction contained 8 bases not matched to a gene. The CDR3 sequence: CASSSYRGQGNSPLHF. The CDR3 nucleotides are TGTGCCAGCAGTTCTTACAGGGGGCAAGGGAATTCACCCCTCCACTTT.

This clonotype occurred a few times. The chain joins TRBV6-2 or TRBV6-3 to TRBJ1-1; D gene ambiguous. Germline lookup yields CDR1 MNHEY and CDR2 SVGEGT. This CDR3 spans 12 amino acids. Deletions cut 6 bases from V and 7 bases from J, with 12 bases between. The CDR3 sequence: CASSPTKYEAFF. In DNA, the CDR3 is TGTGCCAGCAGCCCGACCAAGTATGAAGCTTTCTTT.

This clonotype was observed many times. The chain carries TRBV27 and TRBJ2-7; TRBD1 matches 8 bases. This CDR3 comprises 19 residues. V lost 5 bases, J lost 3 bases, and 21 bases stayed unmatched. The germline gives CDR1 MNHEY, CDR2 SMNVEV (reference sequence). The CDR3 sequence is CASSPTGHFGQGIFYEQYF. CDR3 in DNA: TGTGCCAGCAGTCCCACTGGGCACTTCGGACAGGGAATATTCTACGAGCAGTACTTC.

In the case of this clonotype: An end of the junction differs from the germline gene, which may be a read error. The chain carries TRBV11-3 and TRBJ2-1; D is uncertain. Germline lookup yields CDR1 SGHNT and CDR2 YENEEA. This CDR3 comprises 15 residues. Written as DNA, the CDR3 is TGTGCCAGCAGCTTAGGCGCGGCGACTTACAATGAGAAGTTCTTC. This codes for CASSLGAATYNEKFF.

This clonotype appeared a few times. The CDR3 region is CASSLGWGTNTGELFF. The DNA of the CDR3 is TGTGCCAGCAGCTTAGGTTGGGGGACTAACACCGGGGAGCTGTTTTTT. The chain recombines TRBV7-8 with TRBJ2-2; D perhaps matches TRBD2 (6 bases). The V gene's germline CDR1 is SGHVS and CDR2 FQNEAQ. CDR3 size: 16 residues. V gave up 1 base and J gave up 2 bases, with 11 bases separating them.

The chain couples TRBV7-2 to TRBJ2-1, with D uncertain. The germline gives CDR1 SGHTA, CDR2 FQGNSA. V was cut by 1 base and J by 4 bases, with 8 bases left in between. The CDR3 has 14 residues. DNA of the CDR3: TGTGCCAGCAGCTTAGGTTACGGGTACAATGAGCAGTTCTTC. Its protein product is CASSLGYGYNEQFF.

This clonotype has only a few counts. This rearrangement joins TRBV19 to TRBJ1-3; no clear D gene. This CDR3 comprises 13 residues. Per germline, CDR1 LNHDA and CDR2 SQIVND (reference sequence). Trimming removed 7 bases from V and 0 bases from J, with 7 bases in between. The CDR3 spells CASKKTSGNTIYF. In DNA, the CDR3 is TGTGCCAGTAAAAAAACCTCTGGAAACACCATATATTTT. The full variable domain, completed using reference TRBV19 and TRBJ1-3, is DGGITQSPKYLFRKEGQNVTLSCEQNLNHDAMYWYRQDPGQGLRLIYYSQIVNDFQKGDIAEGYSVSREKKESFPLTVTSAQKNPTAFYLCASKKTSGNTIYFGEGSWLTVV.

This clonotype was seen ten or more times. The chain carries TRBV27 and TRBJ1-1; D gene ambiguous. CDR3 length: 14 residues. The germline V and J ends were trimmed by 2 bases and 0 bases, with 7 bases remaining between them. CDR1 MNHEY and CDR2 SMNVEV come from the germline V gene (reference sequence). The CDR3 sequence is CASSLNSLNTEAFF. Here the CDR3 DNA reads TGTGCCAGCAGTTTAAACAGCTTGAACACTGAAGCTTTCTTT.

This sequence joins TRBV20-1 and TRBJ2-1, with D possibly being TRBD2 (5 bases). The ends were cut back, 3 bases at V and 9 bases at J, with 18 bases in the middle. CDR3 length: 14 amino acids. The germline gives CDR1 DFQATT, CDR2 SNEGSKA (reference sequence). The CDR3 region is CSARRALVAGEQFF. CDR3 sequence (DNA): TGCAGTGCTAGGCGGGCCCTGGTGGCGGGTGAGCAGTTCTTC.

The sample holds many counts of this clonotype. The CDR3 protein is CSASSGTGELFF. CDR3 DNA: TGCAGTGCTAGCTCGGGAACCGGGGAGCTGTTTTTT. The chain links TRBV20-1 to TRBJ2-2; the D gene is possibly TRBD2 (5 bases). The CDR3 extends over 12 amino acids. Per germline, CDR1 DFQATT and CDR2 SNEGSKA (reference sequence). The V gene lost 3 bases and the J gene lost 5 bases, with 7 bases spanning the gap.

This clonotype has ten or more counts. The rearrangement joins TRBV5-8 to TRBJ1-1; possibly TRBD1 for D (5 bases). The V end was cut by 4 bases, the J end by 1 base, with 11 bases between. This CDR3 region has 14 residues. Germline V gene sequence: CDR1 SGHTS, CDR2 YDEGEE. The CDR3: CASSIDSGNTEAFF. The CDR3 bases are TGTGCCAGCAGCATAGACAGTGGGAACACTGAAGCTTTCTTT.

This clonotype was counted only a few times. This rearrangement joins TRBV29-1 to TRBJ2-5, with D perhaps TRBD1 (5 bases). Germline CDR1 is SQVTM and CDR2 is ANQGSEA. The CDR3 consists of 13 residues. CDR3 nucleotides: TGCATTTCTCCGGCAGGGCCACAAGAGACCCAGTACTTC. This codes for CISPAGPQETQYF.

The chain has TRBV6-6 and TRBJ1-1; D unresolved. V lost 4 bases and J 4 bases, leaving 7 bases between the germline ends. The CDR3 consists of 12 residues. Germline CDR1 MNHNY, CDR2 SVGAGI (reference sequence). The CDR3 region is CASSLSTTEAFF. As DNA, the CDR3 is TGTGCCAGCAGTTTATCCACCACTGAAGCTTTCTTT.

The sample holds a few counts of this clonotype. The chain uses TRBV12-3 or TRBV12-4 and TRBJ1-1; no definite D call. Trimming cost V 3 bases and J 1 base, with 12 bases left between them. CDR3 length: 15 residues. The CDR3 loop is CASSLYVDRNTEAFF. In nucleotides, the CDR3 is TGTGCCAGCAGTTTGTACGTGGACCGGAACACTGAAGCTTTCTTT.

This clonotype was observed many times. This chain uses TRBV6-2 or TRBV6-3 with TRBJ1-2; D unresolved. The germline CDR1 and CDR2 sequences are MNHEY and SVGEGT. This CDR3 spans 12 amino acids. Trimming pared 4 bases from V and 4 bases from J, leaving 7 bases between. CDR3 residues: CASSFDTYGYTF. The CDR3 DNA reads as TGTGCCAGCAGTTTCGACACCTATGGCTACACCTTC.

This clonotype showed up many times. The chain combines TRBV28 with TRBJ1-6, with a weak D call TRBD1 (6 bases). This CDR3 is 14 amino acids long. Trimming took off 3 bases at V and 7 bases at J, with 10 bases between the two ends. Germline values: CDR1 MDHEN, CDR2 SYDVKM. CDR3 sequence reads: CASSFRTANSPLHF. The CDR3 DNA is TGTGCCAGCAGTTTTCGGACAGCCAATTCACCCCTCCACTTT.

This clonotype was found a few times. The chain uses TRBV5-1 and TRBJ2-7; 7 bases map to TRBD1. The germline V gene encodes CDR1 SGHRS and CDR2 YFSETQ. V lost 2 bases to trimming and J lost 5 bases; unmatched junction nucleotides: 10. The CDR3 totals 15 residues. In DNA form, the CDR3 reads TGCGCCAGCAGCTTCGGGGACAGATACCGAAACGAGCAGTACTTC. Translating it yields CASSFGDRYRNEQYF.

The table lists this clonotype with many counts. The V and J genes are TRBV6-1 and TRBJ2-2, with a possible D match to TRBD1 (5 bases). Trimming left V 10 bases short and J 5 bases short, with 20 bases between. The CDR3 covers 15 residues. The germline gives CDR1 MNHNS, CDR2 SASEGT. CDR3 coding DNA: TGTGCCATCGCGCCATTCCTGGGGCAGACCGGGGAGCTGTTTTTT. Protein sequence: CAIAPFLGQTGELFF.

This clonotype has at least ten counts. V gene TRBV2 combines with J gene TRBJ2-6, with D tentatively TRBD1 (5 bases). The CDR3 is made up of 18 amino acids. CDR1 is SNHLY and CDR2 is FYNNEI in the germline V gene. With 4 bases removed from V and 0 bases from J, the gap between germline ends came to 16 bases. The CDR3 region is CASSAMSDNLSGANVLTF. The CDR3 DNA reads as TGTGCCAGCAGTGCCATGTCGGACAACCTCTCTGGGGCCAACGTCCTGACTTTC.

V and J are TRBV5-1 and TRBJ2-3; D may be TRBD1 or TRBD2 (7 bases each). Trimming removed 3 bases from V and 6 bases from J, with 20 bases in between. This CDR3 is 16 amino acids long. Looked up from germline, CDR1 is SGHRS and CDR2 is YFSETQ. CDR3 DNA sequence: TGCGCCAGCAGCTCGAGGGGACTACAGGGGATGGATACGCAGTATTTT. As protein: CASSSRGLQGMDTQYF.

In this sample, this clonotype is medium-sized. This chain connects TRBV20-1 to TRBJ2-7, with D perhaps matching TRBD1 or TRBD2 (5 bases each). The CDR3 length is 13 residues. Germline V gene sequence: CDR1 DFQATT, CDR2 SNEGSKA (reference sequence). V was trimmed by 3 bases and J by 6 bases, leaving 15 bases between them. CDR3 nucleotide sequence: TGCAGTGCTAGCGTGGGGGATGTGGGCGAGCAGTACTTC. It is translated as CSASVGDVGEQYF.

Many counts were recorded for this clonotype. The J gene is TRBJ2-5, the V gene TRBV4-2; the D is unclear. Trimming removed 6 bases at V and 3 bases at J, with 14 bases between. The CDR3 length is 14 residues. The germline V gene has CDR1 LGHNA and CDR2 YNFKEQ. The CDR3 spells CASSQDIFKETQYF. The CDR3 DNA is TGTGCCAGCAGTCAGGATATTTTTAAAGAGACCCAGTACTTC.

This clonotype was observed many times. V gene TRBV30 combines with J gene TRBJ2-7; D is perhaps TRBD1 (6 bases). The CDR3 is 11 residues long. The germline V and J ends were trimmed by 0 bases and 12 bases, with 12 bases remaining between them. Germline assignment: CDR1 GTSNPN and CDR2 SVGIG (reference sequence). CDR3 coding DNA: TGTGCCTGGAGTGTTAGTACAGGGAGGTACTTC. Its translation is CAWSVSTGRYF.

At least ten counts were recorded for this clonotype. The CDR3 loop is CASSLASSGLYGYTF. The DNA of the CDR3 is TGTGCCAGCAGCTTAGCGAGTTCCGGCCTGTATGGCTACACCTTC. The chain joins TRBV7-2 to TRBJ1-2; D gene unclear. Trimming shortened V by 0 bases and J by 5 bases, and 13 bases separated the two germline ends. The CDR3 is 15 amino acids. CDR1 and CDR2 (germline): SGHTA, FQGNSA.